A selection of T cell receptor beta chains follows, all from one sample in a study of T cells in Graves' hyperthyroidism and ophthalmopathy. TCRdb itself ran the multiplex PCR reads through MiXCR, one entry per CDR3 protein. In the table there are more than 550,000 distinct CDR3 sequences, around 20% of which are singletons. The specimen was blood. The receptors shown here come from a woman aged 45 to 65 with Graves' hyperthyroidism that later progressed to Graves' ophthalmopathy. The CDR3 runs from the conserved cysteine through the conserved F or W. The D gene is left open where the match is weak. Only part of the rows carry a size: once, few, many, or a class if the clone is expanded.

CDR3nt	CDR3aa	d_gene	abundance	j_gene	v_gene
TGTGCCAGCAGCCCCTGGACCTTTTCACCCCTCCACTTT	CASSPWTFSPLHF	-	once	TRBJ1-6	TRBV14
TGTGCCAGCAGCACCCAGACAGGGACAGGCGGCTACACCTTC	CASSTQTGTGGYTF	TRBD1	many	TRBJ1-2	TRBV9
TGTGCCAGCACCTCAGCGGGGGGACCCACAGATACGCAGTATTTT	CASTSAGGPTDTQYF	TRBD2	-	TRBJ2-3	TRBV3-1
TGTGCCAGCAGCATCGGCTATCCAGGGGGAAGCACTGAAGCTTTCTTT	CASSIGYPGGSTEAFF	TRBD1	-	TRBJ1-1	TRBV7-6
TGTGCCATCGGTCAGGGGACAGATACGCAGTATTTT	CAIGQGTDTQYF	-	few	TRBJ2-3	TRBV10-3
TGTGCCAGCAGTTTATCGGGTTCAGCAGGCGGGGGCCACGGGGCCGATACGCAGTATTTT	CASSLSGSAGGGHGADTQYF	-	-	TRBJ2-3	TRBV27
TGTGCCAGCAGCTCCAGCAGACAGACACTCAATCAGCCCCAGCATTTT	CASSSSRQTLNQPQHF	-	-	TRBJ1-5	TRBV6-2/TRBV6-3
TGTGCCAGCAGCCAAGATTCCAGGGACAATCAGCCCCAGCATTTT	CASSQDSRDNQPQHF	-	-	TRBJ1-5	TRBV3-1
TGCAGTGCAGTACAGCGCTGGGGCTATGGCTACACCTTC	CSAVQRWGYGYTF	-	many	TRBJ1-2	TRBV20-1
TGTGCCAGCAGTTACTCGACTAGCGGGGGGTCCTACAATGAGCAGTTCTTC	CASSYSTSGGSYNEQFF	TRBD2	few	TRBJ2-1	TRBV6-2/TRBV6-3
TGTGCCATCAGCCGAACAGGGGGAGCGGAAGAGACCCAGTACTTC	CAISRTGGAEETQYF	TRBD1	many	TRBJ2-5	TRBV10-3
TGTGCCAGCAGCCGCCCCGGGACGGTTGAGCAGTTCTTC	CASSRPGTVEQFF	-	few	TRBJ2-1	TRBV12-3/TRBV12-4
TGTGCCAGCACTAACGAGGGTACAGCTTATAATTCACCCCTCCACTTT	CASTNEGTAYNSPLHF	-	-	TRBJ1-6	TRBV6-1
TGTGCCAGCTCACCTGGAACAGGGGGCCGAGGGACTGAAGCTTTCTTT	CASSPGTGGRGTEAFF	TRBD1	many	TRBJ1-1	TRBV18
TGCAGTGCTAGAGGTTTAGCGGGAGCTAGCTACAATGAGCAGTTCTTC	CSARGLAGASYNEQFF	TRBD2	-	TRBJ2-1	TRBV20-1
TGCAGTGCTAGAGTAGCGGGGGCCTCCTACAATGAGCAGTTCTTC	CSARVAGASYNEQFF	TRBD2	many	TRBJ2-1	TRBV20-1